These 17 T cell receptor beta chains originate from one sample sequenced in a study of cytotoxic CD8 clonotypes in ibrutinib-treated CLL (dated by TCRdb to the early 2020s). The library came from the immunoSEQ multiplex PCR assay. Entries here come from immuneACCESS through TCRdb and include only in-frame sequences with V and J called. Some clones fail to appear in such tables; in the studies checked, an unresolved V gene covers under half of the shortfall, and the cause of the remainder is unknown. The sample table records some 120,000 clones; 80% to 85% of these occur just once. The leading ten clones occupy 3.3% of the sample. The time point label, read with the paper, signifies: around 2 years on ibrutinib. The source was PBMCs, collected after 24 months of ibrutinib treatment. Receptors originate from a human donor with chronic lymphocytic leukemia.

The chain links TRBV7-2 to TRBJ2-3, with 13 bases that match TRBD2. V trimming: 5 bases; J trimming: 4 bases; junction bases outside the gene matches: 9. CDR1 and CDR2 from the germline V gene are SGHTA and FQGNSA. This CDR3 contains 17 residues. The CDR3 reads CASSQQGGLAGSDTQYF. DNA of the CDR3: TGTGCCAGCAGCCAACAAGGGGGACTAGCGGGGTCAGATACGCAGTATTTT.

The rearrangement uses TRBV7-2 and TRBJ1-4, with 8 bases lining up with TRBD1. Germline V gives CDR1 SGHTA, CDR2 FQGNSA. The CDR3 contains 14 residues. The junction had 9 bases not matched to a gene; V was cut back by 5 bases and J by 10 bases. Here the CDR3 DNA reads TGTGCCAGCAGCAACGCAGGACAGGGAGGAAAACTGTTTTTT. Its protein product is CASSNAGQGGKLFF.

J is TRBJ1-1 and V is TRBV30, with D tentatively TRBD1 (5 bases). Germline CDR1 and CDR2: GTSNPN and SVGIG (reference sequence). Trimming took 4 bases from V and 6 from J, leaving 9 bases between them. The CDR3 loop spans 11 amino acids. Written as DNA, the CDR3 is TGTGCCTGGATCAAAGGGGCTGAAGCTTTCTTT. This gives the protein CAWIKGAEAFF.

CDR3: CASSLDTYSVADTQYF. Here the CDR3 DNA reads TGTGCCAGCAGCTTAGATACGTACTCAGTCGCAGATACGCAGTATTTT. This rearrangement joins TRBV7-2 to TRBJ2-3; D is uncertain. Germline V lookup: CDR1 SGHTA, CDR2 FQGNSA. V shed 1 base and J shed 4 bases, with 15 bases lying between them. CDR3 length: 16 amino acids.

The CDR3 DNA sequence: TGTGCCAGCAGTTTCTCGACAGGGGATGAAAAACTGTTTTTT. This translates into CASSFSTGDEKLFF. The chain links TRBV6-6 to TRBJ1-4; the match to TRBD1 covers 8 bases. CDR1 and CDR2 (germline): MNHNY, SVGAGI (reference sequence). CDR3 length: 14 residues. Trimming took 4 bases from V and 6 from J; bases not matched to a gene: 4.

The chain recombines TRBV2 with TRBJ1-5, with D possibly being TRBD1 (6 bases). Between the trimmed V and J ends, which lost 6 bases and 0 bases, there was a span of 15 bases. CDR1 and CDR2 (germline): SNHLY, FYNNEI. There are 16 residues in the CDR3. The CDR3 DNA sequence: TGTGCCAGCAGCGTAACAGGGCTGCTTAGCAATCAGCCCCAGCATTTT. This gives the protein CASSVTGLLSNQPQHF.

This clone was detected a few times. The J gene is TRBJ2-2, the V gene TRBV4-2; a weak D match, TRBD2 (5 bases). Germline lookup yields CDR1 LGHNA and CDR2 YNFKEQ. This CDR3 region has 15 residues. Trimming took 4 bases from V and 0 from J, leaving 9 bases between them. CDR3 sequence reads: CASSLRGANTGELFF. CDR3 DNA sequence: TGTGCCAGCAGCCTCCGGGGAGCGAACACCGGGGAGCTGTTTTTT.

The chain combines TRBV6-6 with TRBJ1-2; 9 nucleotides agree with TRBD1. There are 14 residues in the CDR3. Trimming at V came to 6 bases and at J to 5 bases, leaving 7 bases not matched to a gene. Germline values: CDR1 MNHNY, CDR2 SVGAGI (reference sequence). The CDR3 protein is CASSRDRGYYGYTF. The CDR3 DNA follows: TGTGCCAGCAGCCGCGACAGGGGGTATTATGGCTACACCTTC.

This clone was recorded only once. The V gene is TRBV5-5, the J gene TRBJ1-1; no clear D gene. The CDR3 has 13 residues. Deletions cut 1 base from V and 1 base from J, with 5 bases between. CDR1 and CDR2 (germline): SGHKS, YYEKEE (reference sequence). The DNA of the CDR3 is TGTGCCAGCAGCTTGCAAGCGAACACTGAAGCTTTCTTT. Its translation is CASSLQANTEAFF.

CDR3 region: CASSPSGQRVTEAFF. In DNA, the CDR3 is TGTGCCAGCAGCCCAAGTGGTCAGAGGGTTACTGAAGCTTTCTTT. The V gene is TRBV7-2, the J gene TRBJ1-1; D unresolved. CDR1 and CDR2 (germline): SGHTA, FQGNSA. The V gene lost 5 bases and the J gene lost 5 bases, with 18 bases spanning the gap. The CDR3 runs to 15 residues.

V is TRBV27 and J is TRBJ1-6, with D possibly TRBD1 on 5 matching bases. Trimming stripped 6 bases from V and 3 bases from J, with 18 bases between. This CDR3 has 17 residues. Germline lookup yields CDR1 MNHEY and CDR2 SMNVEV (reference sequence). CDR3 protein: CASRTTLRGVYNSPLHF. The CDR3 coding sequence is TGTGCCAGCAGAACTACCTTGCGAGGGGTCTATAATTCACCCCTCCACTTT.

This clone was picked up one time. CDR3 coding DNA: TGTGCCAGCACCGGTACGACAGGGCGGTTCCACCAGCCCCAGCATTTT. Translated, it gives CASTGTTGRFHQPQHF. V gene TRBV28 combines with J gene TRBJ1-5; 7 positions agree with TRBD1. Germline V CDR1 and CDR2: MDHEN, SYDVKM. V was clipped by 7 bases and J by 7 bases; unmatched bases: 16. The CDR3 runs to 16 residues.

The V and J genes are TRBV27 and TRBJ2-7, with 8 bases lining up with TRBD2. The J segment lost 5 bases and the V segment lost 8 bases, leaving 8 bases of the junction unmatched. The CDR3 spans 13 residues. CDR1 and CDR2 (germline): MNHEY, SMNVEV (reference sequence). This CDR3 reads CASAPAGAHEQYF. CDR3 nucleotide sequence: TGTGCCAGCGCCCCAGCGGGGGCCCACGAGCAGTACTTC.

The V call is TRBV7-9, the J call TRBJ1-4; no firm D call. Trimming took 2 bases from V and 3 from J, leaving 13 bases between them. The CDR3 is 16 amino acids. The germline gives CDR1 SEHNR, CDR2 FQNEAQ (reference sequence). The CDR3 bases are TGTGCCAGCAGCTTACCACCAAAGGACTCTAATGAAAAACTGTTTTTT. Its protein product is CASSLPPKDSNEKLFF.

The gene calls are TRBV4-3 and TRBJ1-2, with 7 bases identical to TRBD1. V gave up 0 bases and J gave up 3 bases; unmatched junction bases: 16. Germline CDR1 and CDR2: LGHNA and YSLEER. The length of the CDR3 is 19 residues. The CDR3 DNA reads TGCGCCAGCAGCCAAGAATGGGGCAGGGAGGGGGCGCTTCACTATGGCTACACCTTC. Amino acids: CASSQEWGREGALHYGYTF.

The genes are TRBV7-9 and TRBJ2-1, with a weak D call TRBD1 (5 bases). The CDR3 sequence is 12 residues long. The V and J ends lost 5 bases and 5 bases respectively, with 7 bases between them. Germline CDR1 SEHNR, CDR2 FQNEAQ (reference sequence). The CDR3 here is CASSPQDNEQFF. The CDR3 bases are TGTGCCAGCAGCCCACAGGACAATGAGCAGTTCTTC.

The chain has TRBV27 and TRBJ1-2; 8 bases align to TRBD1. The junction had 6 bases not matched to a gene; V was cut back by 7 bases and J by 8 bases. CDR3 length: 12 amino acids. Germline lookup yields CDR1 MNHEY and CDR2 SMNVEV (reference sequence). CDR3 sequence (DNA): TGTGCCAGCAAATACAGGGGGGGAGGCTACACCTTC. Residues: CASKYRGGGYTF.